The 11 T cell receptor beta chains given below trace back to one sample, sequenced in a study of radiotherapy plus CTLA-4 blockade in lung cancer. Method: immunoSEQ multiplex PCR; TCRdb's copy keeps in-frame clones and lacks some. The table records tens of thousands of clones, about three quarters of them present only once. Sequences were derived from peripheral blood, sampled from a patient treated with radiotherapy plus ipilimumab. Source of these receptors: a human donor with non-small cell lung cancer who had stable disease on radiotherapy plus ipilimumab.

The chain employs TRBV7-3 and TRBJ2-3; 9 positions agree with TRBD2. The germline V gene has CDR1 SGHTA and CDR2 FQGTGA. The CDR3 length is 16 residues. With 5 bases clipped from V and 1 base from J, the junction kept 7 bases outside the gene matches. The CDR3 spells CASSLSGRWGTDTQYF. Here the CDR3 DNA reads TGTGCCAGCAGCCTCAGCGGGAGGTGGGGCACAGATACGCAGTATTTT.

The chain employs TRBV6-5 and TRBJ1-5; no clear D. V was clipped by 0 bases and J by 6 bases, with 6 bases between them. This CDR3 is 13 amino acids long. CDR1 is MNHEY, CDR2 SVGAGI, per germline. As DNA, the CDR3 is TGTGCCAGCAGTTACTCGTTGCGTCAGCCCCAGCATTTT. As protein: CASSYSLRQPQHF.

The chain carries TRBV6-1 and TRBJ2-2, with TRBD1 identical over 7 bases. Per the germline V gene, CDR1 is MNHNS and CDR2 is SASEGT. The trim removed 10 bases at V and 2 bases at J, leaving 7 bases unmatched. The CDR3 has 14 amino acids. CDR3 residues: CATWGQLNTGELFF. The CDR3 DNA is TGTGCCACCTGGGGACAGTTAAACACCGGGGAGCTGTTTTTT.

Comments on this clone: The same CDR3 is also encoded by other DNA sequences in this sample. V is TRBV4-3 and J is TRBJ2-1, with TRBD2 matching over 8 bases. The V gene's germline CDR1 is LGHNA and CDR2 YSLEER. The J segment lost 9 bases and the V segment lost 0 bases, leaving 13 bases of the junction unmatched. This CDR3 region has 17 residues. The CDR3 sequence is CASSQEWVGTGGGEQFF. The DNA for the CDR3 is TGCGCCAGCAGCCAAGAGTGGGTGGGGACGGGAGGGGGTGAGCAGTTCTTC.

This sequence joins TRBV15 and TRBJ2-3, with TRBD2 matching over 7 bases. The germline CDR1 and CDR2 sequences are LNHNV and YYDKDF (reference sequence). V gave up 5 bases and J gave up 0 bases; unmatched junction bases: 5. CDR3 length: 15 residues. In nucleotides, the CDR3 is TGTGCCACCAGCGACCGGCGGGAGAGCACAGATACGCAGTATTTT. Encoded protein: CATSDRRESTDTQYF.

This clone was recorded a few times. The chain links TRBV27 to TRBJ2-5; 9 positions agree with TRBD1. The ends lost 5 bases at V and 1 base at J; junction bases unmatched: 5. CDR1 is MNHEY and CDR2 is SMNVEV in the germline V gene (reference sequence). This CDR3 has 15 amino acids. Written as DNA, the CDR3 is TGTGCCAGCAGTCCAAGGACAGGGGTCCAAGAGACCCAGTACTTC. Its protein is CASSPRTGVQETQYF.

This chain links TRBV6-5 with TRBJ1-5; possible D gene TRBD1, 6 bases. The V gene's germline CDR1 is MNHEY and CDR2 SVGAGI. Trimming took off 6 bases at V and 6 bases at J, with 15 bases between the two ends. This CDR3 has 14 residues. The CDR3 DNA reads as TGTGCCAGCAGACAGGGTGGCGCCACTCAGCCCCAGCATTTT. Translated, it gives CASRQGGATQPQHF.

The rearrangement links TRBV19 to TRBJ1-5; D is perhaps TRBD1 (5 bases). This CDR3 has 15 residues. Looked up from germline, CDR1 is LNHDA and CDR2 is SQIVND (reference sequence). V was shortened by 0 bases and J by 9 bases, with 15 bases between the two germline ends. CDR3 sequence reads: CASSIERDGRAPQHF. The CDR3 DNA is TGTGCCAGTAGTATAGAACGGGACGGGAGAGCGCCCCAGCATTTT.

The rearrangement uses TRBV7-3 and TRBJ1-1, with TRBD1 matching 10 bases. Germline-derived CDR1 and CDR2 are SGHTA and FQGTGA. The CDR3 totals 15 residues. V shed 5 bases and J 3 bases; nucleotides not matched to a gene: 6. The chain's CDR3 is CASSRFGQGDTEAFF. The CDR3 DNA sequence: TGTGCCAGCAGCCGATTCGGACAGGGGGACACTGAAGCTTTCTTT.

This clone was picked up a small number of times. The chain joins TRBV15 to TRBJ1-5; 9 bases are a match to TRBD1. CDR1 and CDR2 (germline): LNHNV, YYDKDF (reference sequence). The ends lost 3 bases at V and 6 bases at J; junction bases unmatched: 18. CDR3 length: 19 amino acids. The CDR3 coding sequence is TGTGCCACCAGCAGTTCCTTTGCTTCGGGACAGGGTTACGGTCAGCCCCAGCATTTT. Protein product: CATSSSFASGQGYGQPQHF.

The chain carries TRBV11-2 and TRBJ2-7; tentatively, D is TRBD2 (6 bases). This CDR3 comprises 14 residues. Trimming left V 5 bases short and J 2 bases short, with 13 bases between. CDR1 and CDR2 from the germline V gene are SGHAT and FQNNGV. In DNA, the CDR3 is TGTGCCAGCAGCAAAACTAGCTCTCCCTACGAGCAGTACTTC. This encodes CASSKTSSPYEQYF. Filled out from reference TRBV11-2 and TRBJ2-7, the complete variable domain reads EAGVAQSPRYKIIEKRQSVAFWCNPISGHATLYWYQQILGQGPKLLIQFQNNGVVDDSQLPKDRFSAERLKGVDSTLKIQPAKLEDSAVYLCASSKTSSPYEQYFGPGTRLTVT.